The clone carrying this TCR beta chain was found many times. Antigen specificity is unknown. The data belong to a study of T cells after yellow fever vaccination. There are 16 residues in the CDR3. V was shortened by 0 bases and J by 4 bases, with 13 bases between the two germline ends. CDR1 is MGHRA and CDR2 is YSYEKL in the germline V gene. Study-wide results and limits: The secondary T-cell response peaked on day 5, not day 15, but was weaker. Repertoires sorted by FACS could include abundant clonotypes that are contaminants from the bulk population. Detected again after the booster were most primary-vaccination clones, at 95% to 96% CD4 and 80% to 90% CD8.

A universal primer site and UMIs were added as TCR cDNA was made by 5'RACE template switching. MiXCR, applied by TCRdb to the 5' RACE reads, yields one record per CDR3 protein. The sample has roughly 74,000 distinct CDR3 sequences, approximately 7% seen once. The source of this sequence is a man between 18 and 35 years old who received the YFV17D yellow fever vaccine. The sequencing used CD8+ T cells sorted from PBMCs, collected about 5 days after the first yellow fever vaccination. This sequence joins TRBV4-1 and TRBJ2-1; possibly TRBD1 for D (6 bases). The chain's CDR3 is CASSQEAGASYNEQFF. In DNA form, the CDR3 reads TGCGCCAGCAGCCAAGAGGCAGGGGCCTCGTACAATGAGCAGTTCTTC.